The 31 T cell receptor beta chains given below trace back to one sample, sequenced in a study of blood T cell repertoires in COVID-19 (dated by TCRdb to about 2020). Library preparation employed the immunoSEQ multiplex PCR assay. The table comes from immuneACCESS by way of TCRdb, which keeps in-frame sequences with V and J called. Part of the clones is missing from these tables; in studies checked, under half for an unresolved V gene and the rest for unknown reasons. The sample table lists about 150,000 clones, 87% of them with a count of one. The top ten hold approximately 4.3% of the sample. Material for sequencing was PBMCs or T cells enriched from blood (not recorded which). Every receptor here comes from a woman aged 40 to 50 who had been exposed to COVID-19.

The chain uses TRBV9 and TRBJ1-1, with D possibly matching TRBD1 (6 bases). V lost 4 bases to trimming and J lost 4 bases, with 14 bases between them. Looked up from germline, CDR1 is SGDLS and CDR2 is YYNGEE. This CDR3 comprises 14 residues. CDR3 DNA sequence: TGTGCCAGCAGCCTACACCAGACAGGCACTGAAGCTTTCTTT. This codes for CASSLHQTGTEAFF.

This sequence joins TRBV6-5 and TRBJ1-1, with 8 bases that match TRBD1. The CDR3 sequence is 14 residues long. V trimming: 6 bases; J trimming: 6 bases; junction bases outside the gene matches: 9. Germline lookup yields CDR1 MNHEY and CDR2 SVGAGI. Here the CDR3 DNA reads TGTGCCAGCAGCGGTACAGGGGGGGTAGCTGAAGCTTTCTTT. The encoded protein is CASSGTGGVAEAFF.

The genes are TRBV9 and TRBJ2-4, with D tentatively TRBD2 (6 bases). V was shortened by 0 bases and J by 9 bases, with 13 bases between the two germline ends. The germline V gene encodes CDR1 SGDLS and CDR2 YYNGEE. This CDR3 comprises 14 residues. Written as DNA, the CDR3 is TGTGCCAGCAGCGTAGCTTGGGCGCGGGGCATTCAGTACTTC. Translating it yields CASSVAWARGIQYF.

This sequence joins TRBV21-1 and TRBJ2-3; the table's D gene call, TRBD2, was not cross checked with the DNA. TRBV21-1 is annotated as a pseudogene. The CDR3 extends over 11 amino acids. The CDR3 DNA reads as TGTGCCAGCAGCGCTCCAGCGGGGGCCCCATTT. The encoded protein is CASSAPAGAPF.

V is TRBV11-3 and J is TRBJ2-2; TRBD1 matches 8 bases. CDR3 length: 13 amino acids. The V and J ends lost 5 bases and 8 bases, in that order; junction bases with no gene match: 4. CDR1 is SGHNT and CDR2 is YENEEA in the germline V gene. CDR3 loop: CASSARGPGELFF. Written as DNA, the CDR3 is TGTGCCAGCAGCGCCAGGGGGCCTGGGGAGCTGTTTTTT.

This clone appeared once. This chain joins TRBV2 and TRBJ1-6; D is possibly TRBD1 (5 bases). This CDR3 is built from 17 residues. Germline lookup yields CDR1 SNHLY and CDR2 FYNNEI. The germline V and J ends were trimmed by 0 bases and 0 bases, with 9 bases remaining between them. The CDR3 region has the DNA TGTGCCAGCAGTGAAGCGGGGGGGGGCTCCTATAATTCACCCCTCCACTTT. Its protein is CASSEAGGGSYNSPLHF. Variable domain in full (rest from reference TRBV2 and TRBJ1-6): EPEVTQTPSHQVTQMGQEVILRCVPISNHLYFYWYRQILGQKVEFLVSFYNNEISEKSEIFDDQFSVERPDGSNFTLKIRSTKLEDSAMYFCASSEAGGGSYNSPLHFGNGTRLTVT.

The rearrangement links TRBV5-8 to TRBJ2-7; 7 bases are a match to TRBD1. The CDR3 is 14 amino acids. Germline CDR1 reads SGHTS; CDR2 reads YDEGEE. J was trimmed by 0 bases and V by 4 bases; bases with no gene match: 4. The CDR3 DNA is TGTGCCAGCAGCAAGGGACAGAGCTCCTACGAGCAGTACTTC. Amino acids: CASSKGQSSYEQYF.

On this clone: This same CDR3 is encoded by further DNA sequences in the sample. The chain uses TRBV19 and TRBJ2-3; 9 positions agree with TRBD2. Germline assignment: CDR1 LNHDA and CDR2 SQIVND (reference sequence). The V gene end was trimmed by 4 bases and the J gene end by 0 bases; junction bases not matched to a gene: 5. The CDR3 spans 16 residues. The CDR3 reads CASSRLAGASTDTQYF. The CDR3 DNA follows: TGTGCCAGTAGTAGATTAGCGGGAGCTAGCACAGATACGCAGTATTTT.

The chain carries TRBV11-2 and TRBJ1-1, with D perhaps matching TRBD1 (6 bases). Germline CDR1 is SGHAT and CDR2 is FQNNGV. This CDR3 spans 13 amino acids. Trimming left V 5 bases short and J 1 base short, with 8 bases between. The chain's CDR3 is CASSHRENTEAFF. The CDR3 coding sequence is TGTGCCAGCAGCCACAGGGAGAACACTGAAGCTTTCTTT. The full variable domain, with the rest looked up from reference TRBV11-2 and TRBJ1-1, is EAGVAQSPRYKIIEKRQSVAFWCNPISGHATLYWYQQILGQGPKLLIQFQNNGVVDDSQLPKDRFSAERLKGVDSTLKIQPAKLEDSAVYLCASSHRENTEAFFGQGTRLTVV.

This chain joins TRBV24-1 and TRBJ2-7; 7 nucleotides line up with TRBD2. The germline V gene encodes CDR1 KGHDR and CDR2 SFDVKD. This CDR3 has 11 residues. Trimming at V came to 4 bases and at J to 7 bases, leaving 0 bases not matched to a gene. The CDR3 is CATSDGGEQYF. The CDR3 DNA sequence: TGTGCCACCAGTGACGGGGGGGAGCAGTACTTC.

V and J are TRBV6-6 and TRBJ1-5; no definite D call. The germline gives CDR1 MNHNY, CDR2 SVGAGI (reference sequence). Trimming left V 4 bases short and J 3 bases short, with 10 bases between. This CDR3 is 14 amino acids long. For the CDR3, the DNA is TGTGCCAGCAGTTCCCGGGAGCACAATCAGCCCCAGCATTTT. The encoded protein is CASSSREHNQPQHF.

The chain links TRBV4-3 to TRBJ2-3, with 8 bases matching TRBD1. This CDR3 region has 16 residues. Germline V gene lookup returns CDR1 LGHNA and CDR2 YSLEER. Trimming at V came to 4 bases and at J to 1 base, leaving 7 bases not matched to a gene. The CDR3 region has the DNA TGCGCCAGCAGCCTACATTCGACAGGGGGCACAGATACGCAGTATTTT. Translation gives CASSLHSTGGTDTQYF.

This chain's CDR3 is CASSLIGWETQYF. The CDR3 nucleotides are TGTGCCAGCAGCTTGATCGGGTGGGAGACCCAGTACTTC. This chain joins TRBV5-4 and TRBJ2-5; the D is unclear. Between the trimmed V and J ends, which lost 1 base and 5 bases, there was a span of 9 bases. CDR3 length: 13 residues. The germline gives CDR1 SGHNT, CDR2 YYREEE (reference sequence).

CDR3 in DNA: TGCAGTGCTAGTTTTTCGAGGCAGGGGAATTCACCCCTCCACTTT. Its protein product is CSASFSRQGNSPLHF. The chain employs TRBV20-1 and TRBJ1-6, with D maybe TRBD1 (6 bases). The germline V gene has CDR1 DFQATT and CDR2 SNEGSKA (reference sequence). Trimming removed 3 bases from V and 7 bases from J, with 16 bases in between. The CDR3 extends over 15 amino acids.

This clone was counted a single time. The chain uses TRBV27 and TRBJ2-7; D is undetermined. Trimming took 3 bases from V and 6 from J, leaving 15 bases between them. Germline CDR1 and CDR2: MNHEY and SMNVEV (reference sequence). This CDR3 contains 14 residues. CDR3 DNA: TGTGCCAGCAGTTTGAGTATCACGTCGGGCGAGCAGTACTTC. Translating gives CASSLSITSGEQYF.

The genes are TRBV2 and TRBJ2-2; 7 nucleotides align to TRBD1. V was pared by 6 bases and J by 5 bases, with 9 bases of the junction left unmatched. The CDR3 sequence is 15 residues long. CDR1 is SNHLY, CDR2 FYNNEI, per germline. The CDR3 here is CASRQTGIGTGELFF. In nucleotides, the CDR3 is TGTGCCAGCAGGCAGACAGGGATAGGGACCGGGGAGCTGTTTTTT.

The chain uses TRBV9 and TRBJ2-1, with TRBD1 identical over 12 bases. CDR1 and CDR2 (germline): SGDLS, YYNGEE. With V trimmed by 3 bases and J by 7 bases, 14 bases remained unmatched. The CDR3 covers 18 residues. CDR3: CASSETGTGGFTINEQFF. The CDR3 coding sequence is TGTGCCAGCAGCGAAACCGGGACAGGGGGCTTCACGATAAATGAGCAGTTCTTC.

This clone has only a few counts. This sequence joins TRBV10-3 and TRBJ2-3; TRBD2 is a possible D gene (5 bases). Deletions cut 2 bases from V and 2 bases from J, with 8 bases between. The CDR3 covers 14 residues. Germline values: CDR1 ENHRY, CDR2 SYGVKD. Written as DNA, the CDR3 is TGTGCCATCAGTGAGGACTACGACACAGATACGCAGTATTTT. Amino acids: CAISEDYDTDTQYF.

This chain uses TRBV5-1 with TRBJ2-2; 10 bases are shared with TRBD1. After removal of 5 bases from V and 6 bases from J, the junction contained 7 bases not matched to a gene. The CDR3 contains 15 residues. Per germline, CDR1 SGHRS and CDR2 YFSETQ. CDR3 nucleotide sequence: TGCGCCAGCAGTTCGACAGGGGGCGGGTCCGGGGAGCTGTTTTTT. Protein: CASSSTGGGSGELFF.

The chain carries TRBV19 and TRBJ2-1; a possible D gene is TRBD1 (6 bases). Trimming pared 4 bases from V and 0 bases from J, leaving 10 bases between. The CDR3 has 15 amino acids. CDR1 and CDR2 (germline): LNHDA, SQIVND (reference sequence). Here the CDR3 reads CASSTTGPSYNEQFF. DNA of the CDR3: TGTGCCAGTAGTACGACAGGTCCCTCCTACAATGAGCAGTTCTTC.

In its sample, this clone was seen a few times. The V and J genes are TRBV18 and TRBJ1-5, with no clear D. The CDR3 extends over 16 amino acids. CDR1 is KGHSH and CDR2 is LQKENI in the germline V gene. Trimming took 0 bases from V and 7 from J, leaving 16 bases between them. The CDR3 region has the DNA TGTGCCAGCTCACCACCGTCGAGTGGAGGTTTGCAGCCCCAGCATTTT. Protein product: CASSPPSSGGLQPQHF.

The sample holds a few counts of this clone. This chain links TRBV28 with TRBJ1-6, with 7 positions matching TRBD1. V shed 2 bases, J shed 7 bases, and the junction held 8 bases outside the gene matches. The CDR3 sequence is 16 residues long. CDR1 MDHEN and CDR2 SYDVKM come from the germline V gene. CDR3 bases: TGTGCCAGCAGTTTACCTTCGGGACAGTCAAATTCACCCCTCCACTTT. As protein: CASSLPSGQSNSPLHF.

The V call is TRBV6-1, the J call TRBJ1-1, with D perhaps matching TRBD1 (5 bases). CDR1 MNHNS and CDR2 SASEGT come from the germline V gene. Trimming cost V 3 bases and J 5 bases, with 10 bases left between them. The CDR3 runs 13 residues. The CDR3 coding sequence is TGTGCCAGCAGTGAGAGGGGACTTACTGAAGCTTTCTTT. This encodes CASSERGLTEAFF.

The gene calls are TRBV7-9 and TRBJ1-1; 8 positions agree with TRBD1. Germline V gene data show CDR1 as SEHNR and CDR2 as FQNEAQ (reference sequence). V gave up 6 bases and J gave up 2 bases; unmatched junction bases: 5. CDR3 length: 14 residues. This chain's CDR3 is CASRPDRANTEAFF. CDR3 coding DNA: TGTGCCAGCAGACCGGACAGGGCTAACACTGAAGCTTTCTTT.

CDR3 in amino acids: CAITELPGSTEAFF. The CDR3 region has the DNA TGTGCCATCACCGAGCTTCCGGGGTCCACTGAAGCTTTCTTT. The chain links TRBV10-3 to TRBJ1-1; D call uncertain. Germline CDR1 ENHRY, CDR2 SYGVKD. V lost 7 bases and J 4 bases, leaving 16 bases between the germline ends. The CDR3 is 14 amino acids.

V and J are TRBV5-5 and TRBJ2-1, with 9 bases lining up with TRBD1. The V gene's germline CDR1 is SGHKS and CDR2 YYEKEE (reference sequence). J gave up 4 bases and V 3 bases, and 5 bases lay outside the gene matches. The CDR3 loop spans 15 amino acids. CDR3 bases: TGTGCCAGCAGCTCCCGGGACAGGGAGTACAATGAGCAGTTCTTC. It translates to CASSSRDREYNEQFF.

The chain uses TRBV20-1 and TRBJ1-1, with unresolved D. Per germline, CDR1 DFQATT and CDR2 SNEGSKA (reference sequence). The CDR3 covers 11 residues. Trimming took 0 bases from V and 6 from J, leaving 5 bases between them. CDR3 residues: CSAREWPEAFF. In nucleotides, the CDR3 is TGCAGTGCTAGAGAATGGCCTGAAGCTTTCTTT.

The genes are TRBV3-1 (or the pseudogene TRBV3-2) and TRBJ2-1; no clear D. Germline V gene sequence: CDR1 LGHDT, CDR2 YNNKEL (reference sequence). CDR3 length: 18 amino acids. V was cut by 2 bases and J by 0 bases, with 17 bases left in between. The CDR3 DNA follows: TGTGCCAGCAGCCAACGAAGCTACGGTTTGAGCTCCTACAATGAGCAGTTCTTC. It codes for CASSQRSYGLSSYNEQFF.

Here the CDR3 DNA reads TGTGCCAGCAGCACCACAGGGGGTGGCGATGGCTACACCTTC. Encoded protein: CASSTTGGGDGYTF. The chain combines TRBV9 with TRBJ1-2, with TRBD1 matching over 8 bases. Per germline, CDR1 SGDLS and CDR2 YYNGEE. The CDR3 totals 14 residues. V lost 4 bases and J lost 6; bases outside the gene matches: 8.

This sequence joins TRBV5-1 and TRBJ1-1; D call uncertain. This CDR3 spans 14 amino acids. Germline V gives CDR1 SGHRS, CDR2 YFSETQ. V was shortened by 2 bases and J by 0 bases, with 8 bases between the two germline ends. CDR3 sequence reads: CASSLTVLNTEAFF. DNA of the CDR3: TGCGCCAGCAGCTTAACAGTATTGAACACTGAAGCTTTCTTT.

This clone was detected a few times. V is TRBV27 and J is TRBJ2-1; 8 positions match TRBD2. Trimming at V came to 5 bases and at J to 7 bases, leaving 13 bases not matched to a gene. This CDR3 has 16 amino acids. From germline, CDR1 is MNHEY and CDR2 SMNVEV (reference sequence). CDR3 in amino acids: CASSTSGFPLRNEQFF. CDR3 coding DNA: TGTGCCAGCAGTACTAGCGGTTTCCCTCTTCGAAATGAGCAGTTCTTC.